The clone carrying this T cell receptor beta chain has more than one count but fewer than ten. Germline lookup yields CDR1 KGHSH and CDR2 LQKENI. The V gene lost 0 bases and the J gene lost 1 base, with 21 bases spanning the gap. This CDR3 is built from 20 residues. The sample comes from a study of early T cells in non-severe SARS-CoV-2 infection. Study-wide context: Sequencing used unsorted whole-blood bulk RNA, so chains lack pairing.

MiXCR, run by TCRdb on the 5' RACE reads, gives a single entry per CDR3 protein. The sample records around 50,000 distinct CDR3 sequences, more than 9% being singletons. This chain joins TRBV18 and TRBJ2-2; weak D call: TRBD2 (6 bases). Sequencing was performed on whole blood. The TCR sequence derives from an adult who was a healthcare worker with PCR-confirmed SARS-CoV-2 infection or an uninfected control (not recorded which). The DNA for the CDR3 is TGTGCCAGCTCACCACCGTCAGGGACTTCCCCAACTTTGAACACCGGGGAGCTGTTTTTT. It encodes CASSPPSGTSPTLNTGELFF.